Each of the 27 T cell receptor beta chains below was sequenced from the same sample in a study of T cells in Graves' hyperthyroidism and ophthalmopathy. Amplified regions were TCR beta CDR3 sequences from RNA transcripts. With the HTBI primer set, the TCR CDR3 went through a first round of RT-PCR. TCRdb itself ran the multiplex PCR reads through MiXCR, one entry per CDR3 protein. The data hold approximately 430,000 distinct CDR3 sequences, with approximately 15% observed a single time. Material for sequencing was blood. All receptors derive from a man aged 18 to 29 with Graves' ophthalmopathy.

This clonotype was seen ten or more times. The chain combines TRBV30 with TRBJ2-7; D gene ambiguous. This CDR3 is 13 amino acids long. The germline V gene encodes CDR1 GTSNPN and CDR2 SVGIG (reference sequence). The V end lost 3 bases, the J end lost 7 bases, and 16 bases lay between the germline ends. CDR3 sequence reads: CAWSQDQLVEQYF. The CDR3, as DNA: TGTGCCTGGAGCCAGGACCAGCTAGTGGAGCAGTACTTC. The full variable domain, completed using reference TRBV30 and TRBJ2-7, is SQTIHQWPATLVQPVGSPLSLECTVEGTSNPNLYWYRQAAGRGLQLLFYSVGIGQISSEVPQNLSASRPQDRQFILSSKKLLLSDSGFYLCAWSQDQLVEQYFGPGTRLTVT.

This clonotype was recorded a few times. Compared with germline, one end of the junction differs, possibly owing to a read error. The chain carries TRBV5-1 and TRBJ2-7; perhaps TRBD2 as D (5 bases). This CDR3 is 15 amino acids long. Germline V gene data show CDR1 as SGHRS and CDR2 as YFSETQ. CDR3 bases: TGCGCCTGCAGCTTCGGAGAGGGCCTCTCCTACGAGCAGTACTTC. It translates to CACSFGEGLSYEQYF.

This clonotype was detected only a few times. J is TRBJ1-5 and V is TRBV10-3; tentative D call: TRBD1 (6 bases). The CDR3 length is 14 residues. Trimming removed 6 bases at V and 1 base at J, with 10 bases between. CDR1 and CDR2 (germline): ENHRY, SYGVKD. CDR3 amino acids: CAIRDGGSNQPQHF. The CDR3 DNA reads TGTGCCATCAGGGACGGGGGCAGCAATCAGCCCCAGCATTTT.

This clonotype was detected many times. The chain links TRBV3-1 to TRBJ2-4; maybe TRBD1 (5 bases). V was pared by 0 bases and J by 2 bases, with 14 bases between. The germline V gene has CDR1 LGHDT and CDR2 YNNKEL (reference sequence). CDR3 length: 17 residues. CDR3 protein: CASSQDVGASTKNIQYF. In nucleotides, the CDR3 is TGTGCCAGCAGCCAAGATGTAGGGGCCTCGACCAAAAACATTCAGTACTTC.

With respect to this clonotype: A much larger clone lies a single base off, so this may be a read error. Since the CDR3 does not end with the conserved phenylalanine or tryptophan, this likely comes from a read error. This rearrangement joins TRBV5-1 to TRBJ1-1; 7 nucleotides align to TRBD1. Germline V gene sequence: CDR1 SGHRS, CDR2 YFSETQ. The V and J ends lost 0 bases and 4 bases, in that order; junction bases with no gene match: 6. The length of the CDR3 is 15 residues. The CDR3 sequence: CASSLEAQGGTEAFL. For the CDR3, the DNA is TGCGCCAGCAGCTTGGAAGCCCAGGGGGGCACTGAAGCTTTCCTT.

This clonotype was seen repeatedly, ten times or more. The CDR3 nucleotides are TGTGCCAGCAGCGGGGATACGCAGTATTTT. It yields the protein CASSGDTQYF. The chain links TRBV7-9 to TRBJ2-3; no firm D call. V lost 5 bases and J 6 bases, leaving 3 bases between the germline ends. The CDR3 length is 10 residues. CDR1 and CDR2 from the germline V gene are SEHNR and FQNEAQ (reference sequence).

This sequence joins TRBV20-1 and TRBJ2-1, with TRBD2 matching 8 bases. The CDR3 totals 16 residues. J was trimmed by 1 base and V by 0 bases; bases with no gene match: 5. Germline-derived CDR1 and CDR2 are DFQATT and SNEGSKA (reference sequence). The CDR3 here is CSARDRLARSYNEQFF. In DNA, the CDR3 is TGCAGTGCTAGAGACCGACTAGCGAGATCCTACAATGAGCAGTTCTTC.

The rearrangement joins TRBV4-1 to TRBJ2-7; D remains unclear. CDR3 length: 14 residues. Trimming took off 0 bases at V and 1 base at J, with 7 bases between the two ends. Per the germline V gene, CDR1 is MGHRA and CDR2 is YSYEKL. The CDR3 sequence is CASSQDYSSYEQYF. As DNA, the CDR3 is TGCGCCAGCAGCCAAGACTACAGTTCCTACGAGCAGTACTTC.

Note on this clonotype: A clone one base away is much larger, so this may be a read error. This sequence joins TRBV6-2 or TRBV6-3 and TRBJ1-1; D unclear. The CDR3 sequence is 14 residues long. The V end lost 1 base, the J end lost 1 base, and 7 bases lay between the germline ends. Germline CDR1 reads MNHEY; CDR2 reads SVGEGT. The CDR3 here is CASSYWAGNTEAFF. CDR3 nucleotide sequence: TGTGCCAGCAGTTACTGGGCAGGGAACACTGAAGCTTTCTTT.

This clonotype has ten or more counts. The V gene is TRBV3-1, the J gene TRBJ2-7, with 10 nucleotides matching TRBD1. Trimming took 2 bases from V and 4 from J; bases not matched to a gene: 5. Germline CDR1 reads LGHDT; CDR2 reads YNNKEL (reference sequence). The CDR3 is made up of 15 amino acids. In DNA form, the CDR3 reads TGTGCCAGCAGCCAAAGCGGGGGACAGGGGTACGAGCAGTACTTC. Its translation is CASSQSGGQGYEQYF.

The gene calls are TRBV10-2 and TRBJ2-7, with 7 bases matching TRBD2. The CDR3 covers 14 residues. The trim removed 5 bases at V and 1 base at J, leaving 5 bases unmatched. CDR1 and CDR2 (germline): WSHSY, SAAADI. The CDR3 is CASSFREASYEQYF. As DNA, the CDR3 is TGCGCCAGCAGTTTCCGGGAGGCTTCCTACGAGCAGTACTTC.

This clonotype was counted ten times or more. The V call is TRBV6-1, the J call TRBJ1-2; 7 nucleotides align to TRBD1. Germline V gene lookup returns CDR1 MNHNS and CDR2 SASEGT. V lost 7 bases and J lost 4; bases outside the gene matches: 12. The CDR3 has 15 amino acids. CDR3 region: CASITGDGFPYGYTF. The CDR3, as DNA: TGTGCCAGCATAACAGGGGACGGATTCCCCTATGGCTACACCTTC.

The chain couples TRBV3-1 to TRBJ2-5, with 11 positions matching TRBD2. The CDR3 runs 18 residues. The V segment lost 4 bases and the J segment 2 bases; nucleotides outside the gene matches: 12. CDR1 is LGHDT and CDR2 is YNNKEL in the germline V gene (reference sequence). The CDR3 DNA sequence: TGTGCCAGCAGCCTCCTGCCCTGGACTAGCGGGCTTCAAGAGACCCAGTACTTC. This translates into CASSLLPWTSGLQETQYF.

This clonotype was found many times. This rearrangement joins TRBV18 to TRBJ2-5; 8 nucleotides line up with TRBD2. The germline CDR1 and CDR2 sequences are KGHSH and LQKENI. The CDR3 consists of 18 residues. J lost 0 bases, V lost 2 bases, and 11 bases had no gene match. CDR3 amino acids: CASSPRLAGIIDQETQYF. The CDR3 bases are TGTGCCAGCTCACCAAGGCTAGCGGGCATAATCGACCAAGAGACCCAGTACTTC.

At least ten counts were recorded for this clonotype. This chain connects TRBV5-5 to TRBJ2-7, with D possibly matching TRBD1 (6 bases). Germline lookup yields CDR1 SGHKS and CDR2 YYEKEE (reference sequence). The V and J ends lost 0 bases and 4 bases respectively, with 20 bases between them. This CDR3 spans 17 amino acids. The CDR3 spells CASSLESGGRSRYEQYF. DNA for the CDR3: TGTGCCAGCAGCTTGGAAAGTGGGGGCAGGTCACGGTACGAGCAGTACTTC.

The chain combines TRBV5-1 with TRBJ1-3; maybe TRBD1 (5 bases). The CDR3 loop spans 14 amino acids. Germline values: CDR1 SGHRS, CDR2 YFSETQ. Trimming took 0 bases from V and 3 from J, leaving 7 bases between them. The chain's CDR3 is CASSLDRLGNTIYF. CDR3 sequence (DNA): TGCGCCAGCAGCTTGGACAGGCTTGGAAACACCATATATTTT.

The chain joins TRBV7-2 to TRBJ2-7; no clear D gene. The tail of the sequence fits TRBJ2-1 better, so the J call may be wrong. Germline V lookup: CDR1 SGHTA, CDR2 FQGNSA. The CDR3 is 12 residues long. CDR3 in amino acids: CASSLSSYEQFF. The CDR3 DNA is TGTGCCAGCAGCTTGAGTTCCTACGAGCAGTTCTTC.

Turning to this clonotype: Being one base from a much bigger clone, this may be a read error. The rearrangement joins TRBV30 to TRBJ1-3; D is unresolved. V dropped 5 bases and J dropped 5 bases, with 10 bases sitting between them. CDR1 GTSNPN and CDR2 SVGIG come from the germline V gene (reference sequence). The CDR3 is 12 amino acids. CDR3 coding DNA: TGTGCCTGGGCAGTGTATAGAAACACCATATATTTT. The encoded protein is CAWAVYRNTIYF.

In this sample, this clonotype turned up many times. This sequence joins TRBV20-1 and TRBJ2-7; D may match TRBD1 or TRBD2 (5 bases each). The CDR3 totals 13 residues. Per germline, CDR1 DFQATT and CDR2 SNEGSKA (reference sequence). Trimming removed 4 bases at V and 0 bases at J, with 10 bases between. CDR3 region: CSAIGTTSYEQYF. The CDR3 region has the DNA TGCAGTGCTATTGGGACGACCTCCTACGAGCAGTACTTC.

This clonotype has a handful of counts. The J gene is TRBJ2-1, the V gene TRBV29-1; TRBD1 matches at 7 bases. The V gene's germline CDR1 is SQVTM and CDR2 ANQGSEA. Trimming cost V 4 bases and J 8 bases; bases outside gene matches: 8. This CDR3 spans 13 amino acids. The CDR3 DNA reads TGCAGCGTTGGGACAGGCCCTCAGGATGAGCAGTTCTTC. Translated: CSVGTGPQDEQFF.

This clonotype was seen at least ten times. V gene TRBV13 combines with J gene TRBJ2-1; 10 bases match TRBD1. The CDR3 covers 15 residues. In germline, CDR1 is PRHDT, CDR2 FYEKMQ (reference sequence). Trimming removed 4 bases from V and 4 bases from J; junction bases left unmatched: 4. The CDR3 nucleotides read TGTGCCAGCAGCTACCGGGACAGGGGTTACAATGAGCAGTTCTTC. Translation gives CASSYRDRGYNEQFF.

The chain joins TRBV6-1 to TRBJ1-2; D remains ambiguous. V gave up 3 bases and J gave up 5 bases, with 4 bases separating them. The CDR3 is made up of 11 amino acids. The germline V gene encodes CDR1 MNHNS and CDR2 SASEGT. CDR3 residues: CASSDTYGYTF. CDR3 DNA sequence: TGTGCCAGCAGTGATACTTATGGCTACACCTTC.

This chain joins TRBV6-2 or TRBV6-3 and TRBJ2-7; 11 nucleotides match TRBD2. Germline trimming cut 4 bases from V and 2 bases from J; bases unmatched to any gene: 4. Per germline, CDR1 MNHEY and CDR2 SVGEGT. The CDR3 covers 15 residues. The chain's CDR3 is CASSLTSGNAYEQYF. The CDR3 DNA reads TGTGCCAGCAGTTTGACTAGCGGGAATGCCTACGAGCAGTACTTC.

This clonotype was counted at least ten times. The chain is built from TRBV7-9 and TRBJ1-2; D not resolved. V gave up 3 bases and J gave up 8 bases, with 16 bases separating them. The CDR3 spans 14 residues. In germline, CDR1 is SEHNR, CDR2 FQNEAQ (reference sequence). The DNA of the CDR3 is TGTGCCAGCAGCTTTAGGTCCGAGAGAGGCGGCTACACCTTC. It specifies CASSFRSERGGYTF. Using reference TRBV7-9 and TRBJ1-2 for the parts outside the CDR3, the full variable domain is DTGVSQNPRHKITKRGQNVTFRCDPISEHNRLYWYRQTLGQGPEFLTYFQNEAQLEKSRLLSDRFSAERPKGSFSTLEIQRTEQGDSAMYLCASSFRSERGGYTFGSGTRLTVV.

This clonotype was detected many times. The chain is built from TRBV5-1 and TRBJ2-5; tentative D call: TRBD2 (6 bases). Germline V lookup: CDR1 SGHRS, CDR2 YFSETQ. CDR3 size: 14 residues. Between the trimmed V and J ends, which lost 0 bases and 5 bases, there was a span of 11 bases. The CDR3 sequence: CASSLVTEGETQYF. In DNA, the CDR3 is TGCGCCAGCAGCTTGGTCACGGAGGGGGAGACCCAGTACTTC.

This clonotype was seen many times. The rearrangement joins TRBV6-1 to TRBJ2-3, with TRBD1 matching over 10 bases. V dropped 1 base and J dropped 4; count of bases not matched to a gene: 2. Germline loops: CDR1 MNHNS, CDR2 SASEGT. This CDR3 region has 15 residues. For the CDR3, the DNA is TGTGCCAGCAGTGAAGGGGGACAGGGGTCAGATACGCAGTATTTT. Translation gives CASSEGGQGSDTQYF.

The chain has TRBV18 and TRBJ1-1; no definite D call. With 3 bases removed from V and 8 bases from J, the gap between germline ends came to 19 bases. This CDR3 region has 15 residues. From germline, CDR1 is KGHSH and CDR2 LQKENI. CDR3 sequence reads: CASSPQAEETIEAFF. The CDR3 region has the DNA TGTGCCAGCTCACCGCAGGCTGAGGAGACCATCGAAGCTTTCTTT.